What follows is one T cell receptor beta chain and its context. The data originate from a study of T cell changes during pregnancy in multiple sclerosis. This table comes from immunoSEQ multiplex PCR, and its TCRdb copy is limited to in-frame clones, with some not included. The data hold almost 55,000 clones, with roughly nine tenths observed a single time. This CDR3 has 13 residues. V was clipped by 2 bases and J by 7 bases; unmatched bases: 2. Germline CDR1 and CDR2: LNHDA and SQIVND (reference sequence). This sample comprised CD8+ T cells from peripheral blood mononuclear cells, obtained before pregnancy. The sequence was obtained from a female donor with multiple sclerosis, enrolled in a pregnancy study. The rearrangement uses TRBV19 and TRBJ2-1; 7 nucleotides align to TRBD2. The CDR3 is CASSIREGNEQFF. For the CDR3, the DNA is TGTGCCAGTAGTATAAGGGAGGGAAATGAGCAGTTCTTC.